This TCR beta chain was profiled in a study of blood T cell repertoires in COVID-19. Clones were sequenced by immunoSEQ multiplex PCR, and TCRdb holds only the in-frame ones, with some missing. Among 75,000 to 95,000 clones, approximately 90% were seen once, and the ten largest hold around 17%. CDR3 size: 17 residues. The germline V gene has CDR1 LGHNA and CDR2 YSLEER. Note on this clone: Germline and junction disagree at one end, which may indicate a read error.

V and J are TRBV4-3 and TRBJ1-6; the D is unclear. This TCR derives from a woman aged 60-75 years with COVID-19, enrolled during active disease. The sample was peripheral blood. The CDR3: CASSQDYEDSHNSPLHF. CDR3 nucleotides: TGCGCCAGCAGCCAAGATTATGAGGACTCCCATAATTCACCCCTCCACTTT.